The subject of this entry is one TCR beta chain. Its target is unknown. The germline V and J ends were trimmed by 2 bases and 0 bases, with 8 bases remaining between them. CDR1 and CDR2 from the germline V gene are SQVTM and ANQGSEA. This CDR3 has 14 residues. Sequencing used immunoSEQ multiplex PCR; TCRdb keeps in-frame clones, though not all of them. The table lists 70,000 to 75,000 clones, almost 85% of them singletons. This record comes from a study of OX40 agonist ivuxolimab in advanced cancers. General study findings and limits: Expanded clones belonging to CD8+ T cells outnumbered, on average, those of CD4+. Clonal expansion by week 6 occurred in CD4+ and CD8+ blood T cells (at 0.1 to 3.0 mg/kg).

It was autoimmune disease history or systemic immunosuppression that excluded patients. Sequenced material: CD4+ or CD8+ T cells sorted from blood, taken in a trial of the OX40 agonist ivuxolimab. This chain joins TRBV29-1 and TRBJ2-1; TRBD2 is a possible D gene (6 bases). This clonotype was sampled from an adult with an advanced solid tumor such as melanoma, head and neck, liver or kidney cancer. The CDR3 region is CSVEQRVSYNEQFF. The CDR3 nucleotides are TGCAGCGTTGAACAGCGGGTCTCCTACAATGAGCAGTTCTTC.